Shown below are 21 T cell receptor beta chains from a single sample sequenced in a study of blood T cells in healthy people across ages. The second PCR ran roughly 7 to 12 cycles with a sample-barcoded 5' primer and J-beta primers. TCRdb called the 5' RACE reads again in MiXCR, with one record for every CDR3 protein. This repertoire shows around 1.5 million distinct CDR3 sequences, 45% to 70% found once; its top ten account for 6.7%. Source material: blood. Receptor source: a man aged 18-30 years in good health.

Only a few counts were recorded for this clonotype. The rearrangement joins TRBV4-1 to TRBJ1-4; 8 bases match TRBD1. Germline lookup yields CDR1 MGHRA and CDR2 YSYEKL. The CDR3 loop spans 18 amino acids. Unmatched junction bases numbered 10, after V lost 2 bases and J lost 2 bases. This CDR3 reads CASSQHAGGAGTNEKLFF. CDR3 in DNA: TGCGCCAGCAGCCAACATGCAGGGGGCGCTGGGACTAATGAAAAACTGTTTTTT.

J is TRBJ2-3 and V is TRBV20-1; D may correspond to TRBD1 or TRBD2 (5 bases each). CDR3 length equals 16 residues. Germline V CDR1 and CDR2: DFQATT, SNEGSKA (reference sequence). V was clipped by 0 bases and J by 1 base, with 14 bases between them. CDR3 loop: CSARDLGRMRTDTQYF. CDR3 in DNA: TGCAGTGCTAGAGATCTGGGACGGATGCGCACAGATACGCAGTATTTT.

The genes are TRBV20-1 and TRBJ2-4; no reliable D call. Between the trimmed V and J ends, which lost 2 bases and 1 base, there was a span of 3 bases. From germline, CDR1 is DFQATT and CDR2 SNEGSKA (reference sequence). The CDR3 consists of 12 residues. In nucleotides, the CDR3 is TGCAGTGCTAGAAGGGCCAAAAACATTCAGTACTTC. It codes for CSARRAKNIQYF.

This rearrangement joins TRBV6-2 or TRBV6-3 to TRBJ1-2; unclear D gene. Trimming cost V 2 bases and J 4 bases, with 14 bases left between them. This CDR3 has 15 amino acids. Germline CDR1 MNHEY, CDR2 SVGEGT. The chain's CDR3 is CASSYVYTVGYGYTF. The CDR3 nucleotides are TGTGCCAGCAGTTACGTGTACACCGTGGGCTATGGCTACACCTTC.

V is TRBV4-3 and J is TRBJ2-1; D is possibly TRBD1 or TRBD2 (5 bases each). The CDR3 sequence is 16 residues long. The germline V gene encodes CDR1 LGHNA and CDR2 YSLEER. V shed 1 base and J shed 2 bases, with 12 bases lying between them. The DNA of the CDR3 is TGCGCCAGCAGCCAAGTCCGCCCGGGACCCTACAATGAGCAGTTCTTC. It specifies CASSQVRPGPYNEQFF.

This clonotype was detected only once. The rearrangement uses TRBV27 and TRBJ2-1; 8 bases agree with TRBD2. This CDR3 has 15 amino acids. V lost 6 bases to trimming and J lost 4 bases; unmatched junction nucleotides: 8. Germline V gives CDR1 MNHEY, CDR2 SMNVEV (reference sequence). DNA of the CDR3: TGTGCCAGCAGCCTCGCGGTAGCGGGATACAATGAGCAGTTCTTC. Its protein is CASSLAVAGYNEQFF.

The genes are TRBV9 and TRBJ2-4; 12 bases line up with TRBD2. The J call may be faulty, since TRBJ2-7 better matches the DNA end. CDR1 SGDLS and CDR2 YYNGEE come from the germline V gene. The CDR3 has 15 amino acids. The CDR3 DNA reads as TGTGCCAGCATCAGGGGACTAGCGGGTTTCTCCGAGCAGTACTTC. This encodes CASIRGLAGFSEQYF.

This clonotype was found once. At one boundary the junction diverges from the germline segment, which might be a read error. This sequence joins TRBV3-1 and TRBJ2-6, with D possibly being TRBD1 (6 bases). The germline V gene encodes CDR1 LGHDT and CDR2 YNNKEL (reference sequence). CDR3 length: 15 amino acids. The CDR3 is CASSRDRSGVNVLTF. The DNA of the CDR3 is TGTGCCAGCAGCCGAGACAGGTCCGGGGTCAACGTCCTGACTTTC.

This rearrangement joins TRBV20-1 to TRBJ2-5, with D possibly TRBD2 on 6 matching bases. V was clipped by 3 bases and J by 0 bases, with 8 bases between them. The V gene's germline CDR1 is DFQATT and CDR2 SNEGSKA (reference sequence). The CDR3 is 13 residues long. This chain's CDR3 is CSARGLDQETQYF. The CDR3 DNA sequence: TGCAGTGCTAGGGGACTGGACCAAGAGACCCAGTACTTC.

J is TRBJ2-3 and V is TRBV5-1, with a possible D match to TRBD2 (5 bases). Germline lookup yields CDR1 SGHRS and CDR2 YFSETQ. The V gene lost 4 bases and the J gene lost 2 bases, with 11 bases spanning the gap. This CDR3 has 14 residues. Written as DNA, the CDR3 is TGCGCCAGCAGCCCCAACGGGGACACAGATACGCAGTATTTT. It is translated as CASSPNGDTDTQYF.

This clonotype was seen a handful of times. The chain has TRBV20-1 and TRBJ1-3, with D unresolved. The CDR3 consists of 13 residues. The germline V gene encodes CDR1 DFQATT and CDR2 SNEGSKA (reference sequence). The V end was cut by 1 base, the J end by 3 bases, with 7 bases between. CDR3 sequence reads: CSARAGGGNTIYF. The CDR3 region has the DNA TGCAGTGCTAGAGCGGGAGGTGGAAACACCATATATTTT.

J is TRBJ2-1 and V is TRBV2; a possible D gene is TRBD2 (7 bases). V was clipped by 2 bases and J by 9 bases, with 14 bases between them. There are 14 residues in the CDR3. Germline values: CDR1 SNHLY, CDR2 FYNNEI. The CDR3 nucleotides read TGTGCCAGCAGTGAATCTCGGGGGGCAGGTGAGCAGTTCTTC. Translating it yields CASSESRGAGEQFF.

V and J are TRBV6-2 or TRBV6-3 and TRBJ2-1; D remains ambiguous. CDR1 and CDR2 (germline): MNHEY, SVGEGT. CDR3 size: 11 residues. Trimming removed 4 bases at V and 15 bases at J, with 13 bases between. The CDR3 DNA follows: TGTGCCAGCAGTTCTGCCCCGGTGGCGTTCTTC. Its translation: CASSSAPVAFF.

The gene calls are TRBV27 and TRBJ1-2; 7 bases match TRBD1. The CDR3 has 15 residues. Germline V gene sequence: CDR1 MNHEY, CDR2 SMNVEV (reference sequence). Unmatched junction bases numbered 10, after V lost 5 bases and J lost 4 bases. CDR3 loop: CASSPRQGSAYGYTF. The CDR3 coding sequence is TGTGCCAGCAGTCCGAGACAGGGTTCCGCCTATGGCTACACCTTC.

The chain carries TRBV6-1 and TRBJ1-4; the match to TRBD1 covers 7 bases. Trimming took 6 bases from V and 0 from J; bases not matched to a gene: 10. CDR3 size: 17 residues. CDR1 is MNHNS, CDR2 SASEGT, per germline. CDR3 sequence: CASSRDRERPTNEKLFF. Written as DNA, the CDR3 is TGTGCCAGCAGCCGCGACAGGGAAAGGCCAACTAATGAAAAACTGTTTTTT.

The chain combines TRBV11-2 with TRBJ2-5, with a possible D match to TRBD2 (5 bases). CDR3 length equals 13 residues. V was cut by 4 bases and J by 11 bases, with 17 bases left in between. Germline loops: CDR1 SGHAT, CDR2 FQNNGV. The chain's CDR3 is CASSSNRGFEQYF. CDR3 in DNA: TGTGCCAGCAGCTCAAACCGCGGGTTTGAGCAGTACTTC.

This clonotype came up many times. This chain links TRBV29-1 with TRBJ2-7, with 9 positions matching TRBD1. Germline values: CDR1 SQVTM, CDR2 ANQGSEA. The CDR3 totals 16 residues. The junction had 13 bases not matched to a gene; V was cut back by 4 bases and J by 3 bases. CDR3 DNA: TGCAGCGTTGTAGTACGGACAGGGGAGGGGAACTACGAGCAGTACTTC. Translated: CSVVVRTGEGNYEQYF.

This clonotype was seen only a few times. CDR3 sequence (DNA): TGCAGCGTTGGCCCGCAGAGCTCCTACAATGAGCAGTTCTTC. This gives the protein CSVGPQSSYNEQFF. The chain joins TRBV29-1 to TRBJ2-1, with no clear D. CDR3 length: 14 amino acids. V shed 4 bases and J shed 0 bases, with 10 bases lying between them. Germline CDR1 SQVTM, CDR2 ANQGSEA.

This chain joins TRBV20-1 and TRBJ2-3, with 10 bases fitting TRBD2. This CDR3 has 13 residues. The germline gives CDR1 DFQATT, CDR2 SNEGSKA (reference sequence). The ends lost 5 bases at V and 6 bases at J; junction bases unmatched: 5. The DNA of the CDR3 is TGCAGTGCTGGGGGACTAGCGAGGGATACGCAGTATTTT. Translation gives CSAGGLARDTQYF.

This clonotype was picked up one time. This chain links TRBV29-1 with TRBJ2-7; no definite D call. V lost 4 bases to trimming and J lost 5 bases, with 12 bases between them. The CDR3 is made up of 12 amino acids. Germline CDR1 SQVTM, CDR2 ANQGSEA. The CDR3 DNA is TGCAGCGTTGGATCCGATCGGGACGAGCAGTACTTC. Residues: CSVGSDRDEQYF.

This clonotype has more than one count but fewer than ten. V and J are TRBV4-2 and TRBJ2-5, with TRBD1 matching over 8 bases. The germline V gene encodes CDR1 LGHNA and CDR2 YNFKEQ. This CDR3 has 13 amino acids. V was pared by 7 bases and J by 5 bases, with 6 bases of the junction left unmatched. The CDR3 DNA is TGTGCCAGCACCCGACAGGGGCAGGAGACCCAGTACTTC. It yields the protein CASTRQGQETQYF.